What follows are 32 T cell receptor beta chains derived from one specimen sequenced in a study of blood T cell repertoires in COVID-19 (dated by TCRdb to 2020 to 2021). The library was generated by the immunoSEQ multiplex PCR assay. What TCRdb holds here is the immuneACCESS table cut down to in-frame rearrangements. Part of the clones is not present; checked against another copy, under half of the missing clones reflect an unresolved V gene, and the others are unexplained. This sample lists about 240,000 clones; around 88% were detected once. About 12% of the sample is in the top ten clones. The sequenced sample consisted of peripheral blood. These receptors were collected from a man older than 75 with acute or convalescent COVID-19.

The chain has TRBV11-3 and TRBJ2-5, with TRBD2 as a possible D gene (7 bases). The CDR3 runs to 18 residues. The germline gives CDR1 SGHNT, CDR2 YENEEA. The germline V and J ends were trimmed by 2 bases and 3 bases, with 22 bases remaining between them. The CDR3 reads CASSLSVGGGAQEETQYF. The CDR3 DNA is TGTGCCAGCAGCTTAAGTGTGGGGGGGGGCGCTCAGGAAGAGACCCAGTACTTC.

The chain couples TRBV6-5 to TRBJ1-1; a weak D match, TRBD1 (5 bases). Per germline, CDR1 MNHEY and CDR2 SVGAGI. This CDR3 comprises 15 residues. V lost 5 bases and J lost 5, with 18 bases in between. This chain's CDR3 is CASSTPRSGGTEAFF. The CDR3, as DNA: TGTGCCAGCAGTACCCCCCGTAGTGGGGGGACTGAAGCTTTCTTT.

J is TRBJ1-1 and V is TRBV28; D gene ambiguous. Per the germline V gene, CDR1 is MDHEN and CDR2 is SYDVKM. V was cut by 5 bases and J by 7 bases, with 8 bases left in between. The CDR3 consists of 11 residues. The CDR3 protein is CASSGQVEAFF. The CDR3 DNA is TGTGCCAGCAGTGGGCAAGTTGAAGCTTTCTTT.

This rearrangement joins TRBV4-2 to TRBJ2-1, with 8 nucleotides matching TRBD1. The CDR3 runs 12 residues. CDR1 and CDR2 (germline): LGHNA, YNFKEQ. V dropped 2 bases and J dropped 15; count of bases not matched to a gene: 6. CDR3 amino acids: CASSQTTGEWFF. CDR3 DNA: TGTGCCAGCAGCCAAACGACAGGGGAGTGGTTCTTC.

The V and J genes are TRBV28 and TRBJ1-3; D is unclear. The germline CDR1 and CDR2 sequences are MDHEN and SYDVKM. This CDR3 spans 13 amino acids. Trimming removed 5 bases from V and 2 bases from J, with 7 bases in between. CDR3 loop: CASSRDTGNTIYF. The CDR3 coding sequence is TGTGCCAGCAGTCGAGATACTGGAAACACCATATATTTT.

This clone appeared a few times. The V and J genes are TRBV2 and TRBJ2-3; D is uncertain. The CDR3 length is 11 residues. V lost 4 bases and J lost 5, with 4 bases in between. The germline gives CDR1 SNHLY, CDR2 FYNNEI. CDR3 bases: TGTGCCAGCAGTGGCAGAGATACGCAGTATTTT. Residues: CASSGRDTQYF.

This clone came up once. The genes are TRBV6-5 and TRBJ1-6, with TRBD1 matching 8 bases. CDR3 length: 13 residues. Per the germline V gene, CDR1 is MNHEY and CDR2 is SVGAGI. Losses at the gene ends were 9 bases for V and 6 bases for J; bases not matched to a gene: 4. This CDR3 reads CASGGTGNSPLHF. Here the CDR3 DNA reads TGTGCCAGTGGGGGGACAGGTAATTCACCCCTCCACTTT.

The chain combines TRBV3-1 (or the pseudogene TRBV3-2) with TRBJ1-3; D uncertain. Trimming took off 1 base at V and 6 bases at J, with 7 bases between the two ends. Germline CDR1 and CDR2: LGHDT and YNNKEL (reference sequence). The CDR3 is 13 amino acids. This CDR3 reads CASSQGRANTIYF. The CDR3 DNA reads TGTGCCAGCAGCCAAGGGAGGGCAAACACCATATATTTT.

The V call is TRBV21-1, the J call TRBJ2-5; no DNA check was done on the table's D call, TRBD1. TRBV21-1 is a recognized pseudogene. The CDR3 extends over 16 amino acids. CDR3 DNA: TGTGCCAGCAGCCGGGACAGGGTTCCACACGCGGAGACCCAGTACTTC. Translating it yields CASSRDRVPHAETQYF.

The chain couples TRBV7-8 to TRBJ2-1; TRBD2 is a possible D gene (6 bases). CDR1 is SGHVS and CDR2 is FQNEAQ in the germline V gene. The V end lost 5 bases, the J end lost 0 bases, and 14 bases lay between the germline ends. The CDR3 consists of 16 residues. CDR3 amino acids: CASSPPTGVSYNEQFF. In DNA form, the CDR3 reads TGTGCCAGCAGCCCCCCGACGGGGGTCTCCTACAATGAGCAGTTCTTC.

V gene TRBV6-5 combines with J gene TRBJ2-7; 10 nucleotides agree with TRBD1. Germline V gene sequence: CDR1 MNHEY, CDR2 SVGAGI. CDR3 length: 15 amino acids. V gave up 6 bases and J gave up 6 bases; unmatched junction bases: 11. The CDR3 DNA reads as TGTGCCAGCAGACAATCGGGACAGGGGAGGTTCGAGCAGTACTTC. Translated: CASRQSGQGRFEQYF.

The chain has TRBV7-2 and TRBJ2-1; TRBD2 matches at 11 bases. V shed 5 bases and J 10 bases; nucleotides not matched to a gene: 10. From germline, CDR1 is SGHTA and CDR2 FQGNSA. The CDR3 extends over 15 amino acids. The CDR3 bases are TGTGCCAGCAGCGCTAGCGGGGGGCCCCCAGTGGAGCAGTTCTTC. As protein: CASSASGGPPVEQFF.

V is TRBV7-2 and J is TRBJ2-7, with a possible D match to TRBD1 (5 bases). The CDR3 runs to 13 residues. Germline lookup yields CDR1 SGHTA and CDR2 FQGNSA. Trimming removed 5 bases from V and 5 bases from J, with 13 bases in between. As DNA, the CDR3 is TGTGCCAGCAGCCGCTCTCCAGGGAACGAGCAGTACTTC. Its translation is CASSRSPGNEQYF.

On this clone: The identical CDR3 is also encoded by other nucleotide sequences in the sample. The chain has TRBV18 and TRBJ1-5; no reliable D call. The CDR3 length is 14 residues. From germline, CDR1 is KGHSH and CDR2 LQKENI. The V gene lost 0 bases and the J gene lost 2 bases, with 5 bases spanning the gap. CDR3 nucleotide sequence: TGTGCCAGCTCACCACCCGGGGGCAATCAGCCCCAGCATTTT. Its translation is CASSPPGGNQPQHF.

The chain couples TRBV10-3 to TRBJ1-6; 8 bases are a match to TRBD1. The CDR3 runs to 16 residues. V was pared by 3 bases and J by 7 bases, with 8 bases of the junction left unmatched. Germline V gives CDR1 ENHRY, CDR2 SYGVKD. In nucleotides, the CDR3 is TGTGCCATCAGTGATGGACAGGGTGGATCGAATTCACCCCTCCACTTT. The encoded protein is CAISDGQGGSNSPLHF.

The chain's CDR3 is CASRRDIYGYTF. The CDR3 DNA reads as TGTGCCAGCAGGAGGGACATCTATGGCTACACCTTC. The V and J genes are TRBV28 and TRBJ1-2; possible D gene TRBD1, 6 bases. V dropped 6 bases and J dropped 4 bases, with 9 bases sitting between them. Germline CDR1 MDHEN, CDR2 SYDVKM. CDR3 length: 12 residues.

This clone came up a few times. This chain uses TRBV7-9 with TRBJ1-4; no firm D call. V was pared by 1 base and J by 7 bases, with 7 bases between. CDR3 length: 13 amino acids. Germline CDR1 and CDR2: SEHNR and FQNEAQ (reference sequence). DNA for the CDR3: TGTGCCAGCAGCTTAGAAACAGCTGAAAAACTGTTTTTT. Translated: CASSLETAEKLFF.

V usage is TRBV4-2 and J usage is TRBJ1-2, with D unclear. This CDR3 spans 15 amino acids. CDR1 and CDR2 from the germline V gene are LGHNA and YNFKEQ. V was cut by 0 bases and J by 5 bases, with 13 bases left in between. CDR3 region: CASSQDRSEDYGYTF. In DNA form, the CDR3 reads TGTGCCAGCAGCCAAGATCGGTCGGAGGATTATGGCTACACCTTC.

The chain combines TRBV25-1 with TRBJ2-5; 8 nucleotides line up with TRBD2. The CDR3 runs 15 residues. In germline, CDR1 is MGHDK, CDR2 SYGVNS. The V gene end was trimmed by 1 base and the J gene end by 3 bases; junction bases not matched to a gene: 4. CDR3 protein: CASSEWLAGEETQYF. The CDR3 DNA sequence: TGTGCCAGCAGTGAATGGCTAGCGGGTGAAGAGACCCAGTACTTC.

This chain joins TRBV5-1 and TRBJ1-6, with 8 bases lining up with TRBD1. V gave up 4 bases and J gave up 8 bases; unmatched junction bases: 8. The CDR3 loop spans 15 amino acids. CDR1 is SGHRS and CDR2 is YFSETQ in the germline V gene. The CDR3 coding sequence is TGCGCCAGCAGCCAGGGGGGACAGGTCGATTCACCCCTCCACTTT. Amino acids: CASSQGGQVDSPLHF.

This sequence joins TRBV4-2 and TRBJ1-3; 9 bases are a match to TRBD1. The CDR3 spans 17 residues. V lost 0 bases, J lost 4 bases, and 7 bases stayed unmatched. Germline V gives CDR1 LGHNA, CDR2 YNFKEQ. CDR3 sequence (DNA): TGTGCCAGCAGCCAAGATAGAGGGACAGGGAGAGGAAACACCATATATTTT. Translation: CASSQDRGTGRGNTIYF.

This chain joins TRBV3-1 (or the pseudogene TRBV3-2) and TRBJ2-1; unclear D gene. The germline gives CDR1 LGHDT, CDR2 YNNKEL (reference sequence). This CDR3 has 14 residues. Trimming took off 0 bases at V and 9 bases at J, with 12 bases between the two ends. DNA for the CDR3: TGTGCCAGCAGCCAAGATCTTGTTACGGGTGAGCAGTTCTTC. Protein sequence: CASSQDLVTGEQFF.

This chain connects TRBV5-1 to TRBJ2-7; 7 bases are shared with TRBD1. From germline, CDR1 is SGHRS and CDR2 YFSETQ. J gave up 11 bases and V 0 bases, and 8 bases lay outside the gene matches. The CDR3 is made up of 13 amino acids. This CDR3 reads CASSLALGTDKYF. The CDR3 nucleotides read TGCGCCAGCAGCTTGGCTTTGGGGACAGATAAGTACTTC.

The V gene is TRBV4-1, the J gene TRBJ1-4; D remains unclear. Per the germline V gene, CDR1 is MGHRA and CDR2 is YSYEKL. This CDR3 is built from 15 residues. Trimming shortened V by 2 bases and J by 8 bases, and 15 bases separated the two germline ends. CDR3 bases: TGCGCCAGCAGCCAAATCTTACGGGTTCACGAAAAACTGTTTTTT. Translated, it gives CASSQILRVHEKLFF.

The chain combines TRBV24-1 with TRBJ1-5; D gene unclear. The V end lost 6 bases, the J end lost 8 bases, and 10 bases lay between the germline ends. The germline V gene encodes CDR1 KGHDR and CDR2 SFDVKD. The CDR3 sequence is 12 residues long. CDR3 sequence (DNA): TGTGCCACCAGTATTGACGGGAAGCCCCAGCATTTT. This gives the protein CATSIDGKPQHF.

This chain links TRBV13 with TRBJ1-4; TRBD1 agrees at 8 bases. V gave up 6 bases and J gave up 8 bases; unmatched junction bases: 14. CDR1 PRHDT and CDR2 FYEKMQ come from the germline V gene (reference sequence). This CDR3 spans 16 amino acids. CDR3 protein: CASRIRQDRVEEKLFF. CDR3 coding DNA: TGTGCCAGCAGGATTCGCCAGGACAGGGTAGAAGAAAAACTGTTTTTT.

This rearrangement joins TRBV5-1 to TRBJ2-7; unclear D gene. V was pared by 4 bases and J by 3 bases, with 17 bases between. Germline CDR1 reads SGHRS; CDR2 reads YFSETQ. The CDR3 runs 15 residues. Here the CDR3 reads CASSLDPGSFYEQYF. The CDR3 DNA reads TGCGCCAGCAGCCTCGACCCCGGGTCCTTCTACGAGCAGTACTTC.

The V and J genes are TRBV6-1 and TRBJ2-7; D call uncertain. The CDR3 totals 13 residues. CDR1 MNHNS and CDR2 SASEGT come from the germline V gene. The ends were cut back, 3 bases at V and 3 bases at J, with 9 bases in the middle. The DNA of the CDR3 is TGTGCCAGCAGTGATCCTCCGGGCTACGAGCAGTACTTC. Translating gives CASSDPPGYEQYF.

This clone has just one count. This chain connects TRBV7-8 to TRBJ1-5; 10 nucleotides line up with TRBD1. There are 17 residues in the CDR3. CDR1 and CDR2 (germline): SGHVS, FQNEAQ. Losses at the gene ends were 6 bases for V and 4 bases for J; bases not matched to a gene: 12. The CDR3 loop reads CASSLRGTGVWNQPQHF. The CDR3 nucleotides read TGTGCCAGCAGTCTTCGGGGGACAGGGGTATGGAATCAGCCCCAGCATTTT.

The chain carries TRBV5-4 and TRBJ2-5; 10 bases agree with TRBD1. V shed 2 bases, J shed 5 bases, and the junction held 9 bases outside the gene matches. Germline V gene lookup returns CDR1 SGHNT and CDR2 YYREEE (reference sequence). The CDR3 runs 16 residues. The CDR3 here is CASSFRGQGYGETQYF. The CDR3 coding sequence is TGTGCCAGCAGCTTTAGGGGACAGGGGTACGGGGAGACCCAGTACTTC.

V gene TRBV19 combines with J gene TRBJ2-5; TRBD2 is a possible D gene (5 bases). Trimming removed 6 bases from V and 5 bases from J, with 19 bases in between. The CDR3 is 15 amino acids. Per the germline V gene, CDR1 is LNHDA and CDR2 is SQIVND (reference sequence). The CDR3 bases are TGTGCCAGTAGCGCGCGCACGGGGAATAGTGAGACCCAGTACTTC. Translating it yields CASSARTGNSETQYF.

This rearrangement joins TRBV5-1 to TRBJ2-3; TRBD2 matches 16 bases. The CDR3 sequence is 16 residues long. V gave up 4 bases and J gave up 3 bases; unmatched junction bases: 2. Looked up from germline, CDR1 is SGHRS and CDR2 is YFSETQ. The CDR3 sequence: CASSLGLAGGTDTQYF. Here the CDR3 DNA reads TGCGCCAGCAGCCTGGGACTAGCGGGAGGGACAGATACGCAGTATTTT. The full variable domain, completed using reference TRBV5-1 and TRBJ2-3, is KAGVTQTPRYLIKTRGQQVTLSCSPISGHRSVSWYQQTPGQGLQFLFEYFSETQRNKGNFPGRFSGRQFSNSRSEMNVSTLELGDSALYLCASSLGLAGGTDTQYFGPGTRLTVL.